This T cell receptor beta chain was captured in a study of T and B cells in COVID-19 patients. Study context: COVID-19 patients gave peripheral blood either during active infection or after recovery. Most recovered patients had mild to moderate COVID-19 treated as outpatients. Critical illness requiring mechanical ventilation or extracorporeal membrane oxygenation affected 12 of 20 active-infection patients. Study-level points and caveats: Highly clonal in active COVID-19, TRB repertoires exceeded healthy-donor diversity and richness at recovery.

A single count supports this clonotype. No antigen is known for it. TRB was amplified from about 240-490 ng of blood genomic DNA. Multiplex PCR with BIOMED2 TRB-A/B primer pools amplified TRB rearrangements. TCRdb analysed the multiplex PCR reads with MiXCR anew, one entry per CDR3 protein. The table includes some 15,000 distinct CDR3 sequences, about 31% detected once. This TCR was sampled from a human donor who had recovered from COVID-19. The source material was blood.

The CDR3: CASSSLAGGTGELFF. CDR3 nucleotide sequence: TGTGCCAGCAGCTCTCTAGCGGGGGGGACCGGGGAGCTGTTTTTT. The chain carries TRBV7-2 and TRBJ2-2, with 12 bases lining up with TRBD2. Germline CDR1 is SGHTA and CDR2 is FQGNSA. After removal of 4 bases from V and 5 bases from J, the junction contained 2 bases not matched to a gene. The CDR3 loop spans 15 amino acids.